This passage covers 21 T cell receptor beta chains from one sample sequenced in a study of early T cells in non-severe SARS-CoV-2 infection (dated by TCRdb to the early 2020s). Libraries were prepared through 5' RACE. Reads for this sample came from a NextSeq 500. TCRdb itself trimmed the public reads at Q25 with fastp, ran MiXCR and retained productive beta chains. Every distinct CDR3 protein forms one entry, paired with its most common genes and DNA. Counted in this sample were under 85,000 distinct CDR3 sequences; around 12% of them appeared once. 15% to 18% of the sample goes to the ten largest clones. Sequenced here: whole blood, sampled at baseline. All receptors derive from an adult who was a healthcare worker with PCR-confirmed SARS-CoV-2 infection or an uninfected control (not recorded which). The donor label of this sample is uncertain.

In its sample, this clonotype was seen a few times. The chain has TRBV12-3 or TRBV12-4 and TRBJ1-1; 10 bases agree with TRBD1. The CDR3 has 13 amino acids. J was trimmed by 4 bases and V by 8 bases; bases with no gene match: 4. DNA of the CDR3: TGTGCCAGCGGGTGGACAGGGGGCACTGAAGCTTTCTTT. This gives the protein CASGWTGGTEAFF.

A few counts support this clonotype. The V gene is TRBV5-7, the J gene TRBJ1-1; no clear D gene. TRBV5-7 is sorted into the ORF group, with uncertain function. Trimming left V 2 bases short and J 5 bases short, with 16 bases between. The CDR3 sequence is 15 residues long. The CDR3 DNA is TGTGCCAGCAGCTTAAGTCCGGAGGGCGCGACTGAAGCTTTCTTT. This gives the protein CASSLSPEGATEAFF.

The chain uses TRBV24-1 and TRBJ2-2; no firm D call. The V gene's germline CDR1 is KGHDR and CDR2 SFDVKD. This CDR3 region has 15 residues. Trimming removed 2 bases from V and 1 base from J, with 7 bases in between. The CDR3 DNA sequence: TGTGCCACCAGTGATTCTGGCCAGAACACCGGGGAGCTGTTTTTT. Its protein product is CATSDSGQNTGELFF.

The table lists this clonotype with a few counts. The chain combines TRBV7-6 with TRBJ2-1; TRBD2 might be the D (6 bases). The ends were cut back, 5 bases at V and 0 bases at J, with 14 bases in the middle. The CDR3 is 16 amino acids. Germline V gives CDR1 SGHVS, CDR2 FNYEAQ. The CDR3 nucleotides are TGTGCCAGCAGCCTATTAGCGGAGAGCTCCTACAATGAGCAGTTCTTC. Encoded protein: CASSLLAESSYNEQFF.

The chain uses TRBV14 and TRBJ2-1, with D perhaps matching TRBD2 (5 bases). The CDR3 is made up of 15 amino acids. The germline V and J ends were trimmed by 4 bases and 5 bases, with 15 bases remaining between them. Germline CDR1 is SGHDN and CDR2 is FVKESK. CDR3 nucleotide sequence: TGTGCCAGCAGCCCGCATACGGACGGGGACAATGAGCAGTTCTTC. Translation gives CASSPHTDGDNEQFF.

CDR3: CASSYRDGVNTDTQYF. CDR3 coding DNA: TGTGCCAGCAGTTACAGGGACGGCGTGAACACAGATACGCAGTATTTT. This chain connects TRBV6-5 to TRBJ2-3; D is possibly TRBD1 or TRBD2 (5 bases each). The ends were cut back, 2 bases at V and 2 bases at J, with 14 bases in the middle. Germline assignment: CDR1 MNHEY and CDR2 SVGAGI. The CDR3 contains 16 residues.

Many counts were recorded for this clonotype. The genes are TRBV9 and TRBJ2-1, with D perhaps TRBD1 (6 bases). Germline CDR1 and CDR2: SGDLS and YYNGEE. The V end lost 4 bases, the J end lost 1 base, and 15 bases lay between the germline ends. The CDR3 totals 16 residues. CDR3 DNA: TGTGCCAGCAGCCCCCCTACAGGGCAATCCTACAATGAGCAGTTCTTC. Translating it yields CASSPPTGQSYNEQFF.

The V and J genes are TRBV19 and TRBJ2-3; tentatively, D is TRBD2 (5 bases). The V gene's germline CDR1 is LNHDA and CDR2 SQIVND (reference sequence). Trimming removed 3 bases from V and 7 bases from J, with 17 bases in between. This CDR3 comprises 15 residues. CDR3 in DNA: TGTGCCAGTAGTATGGAACTAACCCCGGGGTATACGCAGTATTTT. It is translated as CASSMELTPGYTQYF.

This chain links TRBV29-1 with TRBJ2-5, with 7 bases that match TRBD2. CDR1 and CDR2 (germline): SQVTM, ANQGSEA. J gave up 4 bases and V 6 bases, and 8 bases lay outside the gene matches. The length of the CDR3 is 13 residues. The CDR3 DNA reads as TGCAGCGTCGCGGGGAGCGGGGCAGAGACCCAGTACTTC. Translating it yields CSVAGSGAETQYF.

V usage is TRBV5-5 and J usage is TRBJ1-2, with a possible D match to TRBD1 (5 bases). This CDR3 spans 15 amino acids. The germline V gene has CDR1 SGHKS and CDR2 YYEKEE (reference sequence). V dropped 4 bases and J dropped 0 bases, with 13 bases sitting between them. This chain's CDR3 is CASSPGRAPNYGYTF. The CDR3 DNA sequence: TGTGCCAGCAGCCCGGGCAGGGCCCCTAACTATGGCTACACCTTC.

The chain employs TRBV29-1 and TRBJ1-1, with TRBD1 as a possible D gene (5 bases). V lost 7 bases, J lost 1 base, and 7 bases lay in between. Germline V CDR1 and CDR2: SQVTM, ANQGSEA. This CDR3 contains 11 residues. CDR3: CSGGRNTEAFF. CDR3 nucleotide sequence: TGCAGCGGGGGGAGGAACACTGAAGCTTTCTTT.

This clonotype was found many times. This rearrangement joins TRBV3-1 to TRBJ2-2, with 7 bases aligning to TRBD2. The ends lost 1 base at V and 7 bases at J; junction bases unmatched: 6. The CDR3 has 15 residues. Germline V CDR1 and CDR2: LGHDT, YNNKEL (reference sequence). CDR3 region: CASSQASSGHGELFF. The CDR3 DNA reads as TGTGCCAGCAGCCAAGCTTCTAGCGGTCACGGGGAGCTGTTTTTT.

The gene calls are TRBV7-7 and TRBJ1-1; D is undetermined. V was clipped by 6 bases and J by 6 bases, with 14 bases between them. The CDR3 runs to 13 residues. The germline gives CDR1 SSHAT, CDR2 FNYEAQ (reference sequence). CDR3: CASSSSLGSEAFF. The CDR3 coding sequence is TGTGCCAGCAGTAGCTCTCTTGGTTCTGAAGCTTTCTTT.

This clonotype was counted only a few times. This sequence joins TRBV6-2 or TRBV6-3 and TRBJ2-2, with D maybe TRBD1 (5 bases). The CDR3 is made up of 14 amino acids. CDR1 is MNHEY, CDR2 SVGEGT, per germline. With 6 bases removed from V and 5 bases from J, the gap between germline ends came to 13 bases. This CDR3 reads CASSTPGKTGELFF. The CDR3 nucleotides read TGTGCCAGCAGCACGCCAGGGAAAACCGGGGAGCTGTTTTTT.

This clonotype was counted at least ten times. The chain recombines TRBV7-9 with TRBJ2-3; TRBD2 aligns across 12 bases. V lost 5 bases, J lost 8 bases, and 5 bases stayed unmatched. Germline V CDR1 and CDR2: SEHNR, FQNEAQ (reference sequence). The CDR3 totals 14 residues. CDR3 loop: CASSLGTSGSTQYF. The CDR3 DNA is TGTGCCAGCAGCCTCGGGACTAGCGGGTCTACGCAGTATTTT.

This clonotype came up many times. This chain uses TRBV27 with TRBJ1-4; D unresolved. The CDR3 extends over 19 amino acids. Trimming shortened V by 6 bases and J by 0 bases, and 23 bases separated the two germline ends. Germline CDR1 MNHEY, CDR2 SMNVEV (reference sequence). CDR3 nucleotide sequence: TGTGCCAGCAGACTTTACGGCAGCAGTAATTTAGCAACTAATGAAAAACTGTTTTTT. It yields the protein CASRLYGSSNLATNEKLFF.

This clonotype was observed a few times. The J gene is TRBJ1-1, the V gene TRBV20-1; the D gene is possibly TRBD1 (5 bases). This CDR3 region has 14 residues. Germline loops: CDR1 DFQATT, CDR2 SNEGSKA (reference sequence). Trimming shortened V by 1 base and J by 0 bases, and 9 bases separated the two germline ends. The CDR3, as DNA: TGCAGTGCTAGAGGGATGACAGTGAACACTGAAGCTTTCTTT. As protein: CSARGMTVNTEAFF.

The table lists this clonotype with a few counts. The rearrangement joins TRBV7-6 to TRBJ2-5, with a possible D match to TRBD1 (5 bases). CDR3 length equals 16 residues. Germline CDR1 and CDR2: SGHVS and FNYEAQ. Trimming pared 1 base from V and 2 bases from J, leaving 14 bases between. The CDR3 region is CASSLVSSRQQETQYF. The CDR3 DNA reads TGTGCCAGCAGCTTAGTCAGCTCAAGACAGCAAGAGACCCAGTACTTC. Filled out from reference TRBV7-6 and TRBJ2-5, the complete variable domain reads GAGVSQSPRYKVTKRGQDVALRCDPISGHVSLYWYRQALGQGPEFLTYFNYEAQQDKSGLPNDRFSAERPEGSISTLTIQRTEQRDSAMYRCASSLVSSRQQETQYFGPGTRLLVL.

This clonotype showed up many times. The rearrangement uses TRBV2 and TRBJ2-2; either TRBD1 or TRBD2 may supply D (5 bases each). V was trimmed by 4 bases and J by 1 base, leaving 10 bases between them. The V gene's germline CDR1 is SNHLY and CDR2 FYNNEI. The CDR3 covers 15 residues. CDR3 protein: CASSGQGRNTGELFF. CDR3 DNA sequence: TGTGCCAGCAGTGGGCAGGGACGGAACACCGGGGAGCTGTTTTTT.

The genes are TRBV12-5 and TRBJ1-5, with no clear D. CDR1 and CDR2 (germline): LGHNT, FRNRAP. This CDR3 comprises 15 residues. The V end was cut by 5 bases, the J end by 6 bases, with 17 bases between. CDR3 amino acids: CASGPAEGPSQPQHF. The DNA of the CDR3 is TGTGCTAGTGGTCCCGCTGAGGGTCCTTCTCAGCCCCAGCATTTT.

This clonotype appeared many times. The rearrangement joins TRBV18 to TRBJ2-7; D is possibly TRBD1 (7 bases). This CDR3 is built from 19 residues. The germline V gene has CDR1 KGHSH and CDR2 LQKENI. V dropped 3 bases and J dropped 3 bases, with 27 bases sitting between them. CDR3 coding DNA: TGTGCCAGCTCACCCTACCCCCCCGACTCAGGGGGGCTATACTACGAGCAGTACTTC. Its protein product is CASSPYPPDSGGLYYEQYF.